A single sample gave rise to the 20 T cell receptor beta chains below, sequenced in a study of PD-1 blockade in classical Hodgkin lymphoma. Each patient's relapse followed autologous stem cell transplantation, and brentuximab vedotin exposure varied. Some clones are missing from TCRdb's copy, which holds only in-frame ones; the method was immunoSEQ multiplex PCR. The data contain about 110,000 clones, roughly nine tenths of them seen just once; the ten biggest clones take up just under 20%. The sample here was peripheral blood mononuclear cells (PBMCs), taken before the second cycle of nivolumab. These receptors were obtained from a human donor with classical Hodgkin lymphoma.

The rearrangement links TRBV5-5 to TRBJ1-3; 9 bases match TRBD1. The CDR3 loop spans 17 amino acids. Trimming at V came to 1 base and at J to 1 base, leaving 6 bases not matched to a gene. CDR1 SGHKS and CDR2 YYEKEE come from the germline V gene (reference sequence). Here the CDR3 DNA reads TGTGCCAGCAGCTTGCTAACCGGGACAGGGTCTGGAAACACCATATATTTT. This gives the protein CASSLLTGTGSGNTIYF.

The table lists this clone with a count of one. This chain joins TRBV5-1 and TRBJ2-2; 7 positions agree with TRBD1. V shed 4 bases, J shed 2 bases, and the junction held 8 bases outside the gene matches. Germline loops: CDR1 SGHRS, CDR2 YFSETQ. The CDR3 spans 16 residues. DNA of the CDR3: TGCGCCAGCAGCCCTGACAGGGCCTTAAACACCGGGGAGCTGTTTTTT. This translates into CASSPDRALNTGELFF. Variable domain in full (rest from reference TRBV5-1 and TRBJ2-2): KAGVTQTPRYLIKTRGQQVTLSCSPISGHRSVSWYQQTPGQGLQFLFEYFSETQRNKGNFPGRFSGRQFSNSRSEMNVSTLELGDSALYLCASSPDRALNTGELFFGEGSRLTVL.

This clone was detected once. The chain has TRBV4-2 and TRBJ1-4; TRBD1 aligns across 12 bases. CDR1 is LGHNA and CDR2 is YNFKEQ in the germline V gene. The CDR3 is 16 residues long. Trimming removed 0 bases from V and 9 bases from J; junction bases left unmatched: 5. Here the CDR3 reads CASSQDIGTGGQKLFF. The CDR3 bases are TGTGCCAGCAGCCAAGATATCGGGACAGGGGGCCAAAAACTGTTTTTT.

The V call is TRBV5-1, the J call TRBJ1-3; D is ambiguous. From germline, CDR1 is SGHRS and CDR2 YFSETQ. This CDR3 is built from 17 residues. With 2 bases removed from V and 0 bases from J, the gap between germline ends came to 15 bases. The CDR3 DNA reads TGCGCCAGCAGCTTAGTCCCCTCAGGAGACTCTGGAAACACCATATATTTT. Amino acids: CASSLVPSGDSGNTIYF. The full variable domain, its missing parts supplied by reference TRBV5-1 and TRBJ1-3, is KAGVTQTPRYLIKTRGQQVTLSCSPISGHRSVSWYQQTPGQGLQFLFEYFSETQRNKGNFPGRFSGRQFSNSRSEMNVSTLELGDSALYLCASSLVPSGDSGNTIYFGEGSWLTVV.

The gene calls are TRBV5-4 and TRBJ1-1; D perhaps matches TRBD1 (5 bases). Per the germline V gene, CDR1 is SGHNT and CDR2 is YYREEE (reference sequence). The length of the CDR3 is 15 residues. V was pared by 0 bases and J by 1 base, with 10 bases between. The CDR3, as DNA: TGTGCCAGCAGCTTGGCCAGGGTAAGGAACACTGAAGCTTTCTTT. It translates to CASSLARVRNTEAFF.

The rearrangement joins TRBV7-9 to TRBJ2-3; D remains unclear. V gave up 0 bases and J gave up 0 bases, with 4 bases separating them. Germline assignment: CDR1 SEHNR and CDR2 FQNEAQ (reference sequence). The CDR3 runs 14 residues. The CDR3 region is CASSLAGSTDTQYF. In DNA form, the CDR3 reads TGTGCCAGCAGCTTAGCTGGCAGCACAGATACGCAGTATTTT.

The chain couples TRBV29-1 to TRBJ1-1; D might be TRBD1 (6 bases). This CDR3 spans 13 amino acids. Trimming pared 7 bases from V and 4 bases from J, leaving 16 bases between. Germline assignment: CDR1 SQVTM and CDR2 ANQGSEA. In DNA, the CDR3 is TGCAGCGCCAAACAGGGTGGGGGCACTGAAGCTTTCTTT. Translated, it gives CSAKQGGGTEAFF.

The chain carries TRBV28 and TRBJ1-2; D call uncertain. This CDR3 is built from 14 residues. V was shortened by 3 bases and J by 3 bases, with 11 bases between the two germline ends. The germline gives CDR1 MDHEN, CDR2 SYDVKM. The CDR3 DNA sequence: TGTGCCAGCAGTTTCTCCCTTCGGGACTATGGCTACACCTTC. Its translation: CASSFSLRDYGYTF.

The chain combines TRBV19 with TRBJ2-1; possibly TRBD1 or TRBD2 for D (6 bases each). The CDR3 covers 15 residues. Trimming took 9 bases from V and 0 from J, leaving 15 bases between them. Germline assignment: CDR1 LNHDA and CDR2 SQIVND (reference sequence). In nucleotides, the CDR3 is TGTGCCAGCAGTTACGGGGGCCGCTCCTACAATGAGCAGTTCTTC. It is translated as CASSYGGRSYNEQFF.

V and J are TRBV5-1 and TRBJ1-2; unclear D gene. This CDR3 has 16 amino acids. The V gene lost 5 bases and the J gene lost 0 bases, with 17 bases spanning the gap. Germline V gene data show CDR1 as SGHRS and CDR2 as YFSETQ. Written as DNA, the CDR3 is TGCGCCAGCAGATCGCACCAGGCGTTTTCTAACTATGGCTACACCTTC. This translates into CASRSHQAFSNYGYTF.

This chain joins TRBV7-9 and TRBJ1-4; perhaps TRBD1 as D (5 bases). This CDR3 spans 16 amino acids. The ends were cut back, 1 base at V and 0 bases at J, with 9 bases in the middle. Germline CDR1 SEHNR, CDR2 FQNEAQ (reference sequence). The CDR3 nucleotides are TGTGCCAGCAGCTTAGAGGTCAGGGCAACTAATGAAAAACTGTTTTTT. It codes for CASSLEVRATNEKLFF.

J is TRBJ1-1 and V is TRBV15, with a tentative D call TRBD1 (5 bases). V lost 0 bases and J lost 11, with 19 bases in between. Germline loops: CDR1 LNHNV, CDR2 YYDKDF (reference sequence). The CDR3 runs 15 residues. CDR3 DNA sequence: TGTGCCACCAGCAGAGATCGGTATTTAGGGGAGGAGGCTTTCTTT. Encoded protein: CATSRDRYLGEEAFF.

This chain uses TRBV2 with TRBJ2-7, with 10 bases aligning to TRBD2. CDR1 is SNHLY and CDR2 is FYNNEI in the germline V gene. This CDR3 contains 15 residues. V shed 3 bases and J 6 bases; nucleotides not matched to a gene: 8. The CDR3 sequence: CASSEVSGRAGEQYF. In DNA, the CDR3 is TGTGCCAGCAGTGAGGTGAGCGGGAGGGCCGGCGAGCAGTACTTC.

V is TRBV2 and J is TRBJ1-1; D remains ambiguous. CDR3 length equals 13 residues. Looked up from germline, CDR1 is SNHLY and CDR2 is FYNNEI. The V and J ends lost 2 bases and 6 bases respectively, with 10 bases between them. CDR3 sequence (DNA): TGTGCCAGCAGTGAACTGGCCGACCCTGAAGCTTTCTTT. This encodes CASSELADPEAFF.

This clone has just one count. The rearrangement uses TRBV19 and TRBJ2-4, with D uncertain. In germline, CDR1 is LNHDA, CDR2 SQIVND (reference sequence). V lost 4 bases to trimming and J lost 1 base, with 17 bases between them. The CDR3 runs to 17 residues. The chain's CDR3 is CASSRVGSTGAKNIQYF. The CDR3 nucleotides are TGTGCCAGTAGTAGGGTCGGTTCAACGGGTGCCAAAAACATTCAGTACTTC.

The chain has TRBV5-1 and TRBJ2-3; TRBD2 agrees at 11 bases. This CDR3 is built from 16 residues. Trimming removed 4 bases from V and 2 bases from J; junction bases left unmatched: 6. Germline lookup yields CDR1 SGHRS and CDR2 YFSETQ. Here the CDR3 reads CASSEGTSGSTDTQYF. In DNA, the CDR3 is TGCGCCAGCAGCGAAGGGACTAGCGGATCCACAGATACGCAGTATTTT.

The gene calls are TRBV7-2 and TRBJ1-5; possible D gene TRBD1, 6 bases. Germline V gene lookup returns CDR1 SGHTA and CDR2 FQGNSA. Trimming pared 5 bases from V and 0 bases from J, leaving 11 bases between. The CDR3 is made up of 15 amino acids. CDR3 region: CASSPDSFSNQPQHF. In DNA, the CDR3 is TGTGCCAGCAGCCCGGACAGCTTTAGCAATCAGCCCCAGCATTTT.

The rearrangement joins TRBV5-6 to TRBJ2-6, with D uncertain. The CDR3 runs 16 residues. V lost 0 bases, J lost 0 bases, and 7 bases lay in between. From germline, CDR1 is SGHDT and CDR2 YYEEEE. Here the CDR3 reads CASSLDGFSGANVLTF. CDR3 nucleotides: TGTGCCAGCAGCTTGGATGGGTTCTCTGGGGCCAACGTCCTGACTTTC.

This clone came up once. The chain uses TRBV7-2 and TRBJ2-1; D gene ambiguous. Germline V lookup: CDR1 SGHTA, CDR2 FQGNSA. V lost 4 bases, J lost 8 bases, and 12 bases lay in between. The CDR3 extends over 13 amino acids. CDR3: CASSSTPADEQFF. CDR3 bases: TGTGCCAGCAGCTCAACCCCAGCAGATGAGCAGTTCTTC.

V usage is TRBV4-3 and J usage is TRBJ1-4; maybe TRBD1 (6 bases). With 0 bases removed from V and 7 bases from J, the gap between germline ends came to 12 bases. Germline V CDR1 and CDR2: LGHNA, YSLEER. The CDR3 is made up of 15 amino acids. The CDR3 DNA reads TGCGCCAGCAGCCAAGAACCGGGGGCCGGTGAAAAACTGTTTTTT. It codes for CASSQEPGAGEKLFF.